This entry concerns a single TCR beta chain. The CDR3 totals 14 residues. Trimming left V 1 base short and J 4 bases short, with 8 bases between. In germline, CDR1 is SGHAT, CDR2 FQNNGV. This specimen belongs to a study of neoadjuvant nivolumab and ipilimumab in lung cancer. Profiling relied on immunoSEQ multiplex PCR, and the TCRdb table lists in-frame clones only, not all of them. The sample yields 13,000 or so clones, around 95% seen once. The material was peripheral blood, obtained after neoadjuvant nivolumab, alone or with ipilimumab, at or shortly before surgery. This chain links TRBV11-2 with TRBJ2-1; D not certain. This TCR was sampled from an adult with non-small cell lung cancer. This CDR3 reads CASSLVLTYNEQFF. The CDR3 DNA reads TGTGCCAGCAGCTTAGTCCTGACTTACAATGAGCAGTTCTTC.